This TCR beta chain was found in a study of shared clonotypes between healthy human individuals. Germline values: CDR1 SGDLS, CDR2 YYNGEE. The CDR3 is 14 amino acids. Trimming cost V 2 bases and J 4 bases; bases outside gene matches: 5. This clone has just a few counts. The antigen is unknown. Here immunoSEQ multiplex PCR was the method, and the copy in TCRdb shows in-frame clones only, minus some. The sample lists about 490,000 clones, approximately 78% seen once, with 12% in the top ten. Study-wide points: Donors were few, which limited the genetic and exposure-history diversity represented. An anticipated effect of sequencing depth on clonotype sharing among donors was recognized.

Sequencing used PBMCs. This rearrangement joins TRBV9 to TRBJ1-1; TRBD1 matches 7 bases. The clonotype was recovered from a woman in her forties in good health. Some clones in this sample may be carry-over from other donors' samples. Here the CDR3 DNA reads TGTGCCAGCAGCGTCTCAGGGGGTGGCACTGAAGCTTTCTTT. Translation: CASSVSGGGTEAFF.